This TCR beta chain was identified during a study of control samples from healthy donors and cancer patients. The sample holds one count of this clone. The sample contains more than one DNA sequence encoding this CDR3. Repertoires were generated with immunoSEQ multiplex PCR, while TCRdb's copy carries only in-frame clones and drops some. The sample consists of about 130,000 clones, just under 95% of them appearing once. Germline CDR1 reads KGHDR; CDR2 reads SFDVKD. The CDR3 has 15 residues. Trimming took 3 bases from V and 4 from J; bases not matched to a gene: 3. The TCR originated in a man in his fifties or sixties with colorectal cancer. The sequenced sample consisted of PBMCs. The chain recombines TRBV24-1 with TRBJ2-5, with 11 positions matching TRBD1. The DNA of the CDR3 is TGTGCCACCAGTGATCCGGGACAGGGGGGAGAGACCCAGTACTTC. Its protein is CATSDPGQGGETQYF.